This TCR beta chain derives from a study of radiotherapy plus CTLA-4 blockade in lung cancer. Study-level points and caveats: Among blood TCR repertoires after radiotherapy plus ipilimumab, tumor-derived clones expanded.

CDR3 length: 15 amino acids. Trimming removed 6 bases from V and 3 bases from J; junction bases left unmatched: 5. Per germline, CDR1 SGHAT and CDR2 FQNNGV. Here immunoSEQ multiplex PCR was the method, and the copy in TCRdb shows in-frame clones only, minus some. This sample has approximately 75,000 clones; roughly 78% occur once, and the top ten carry 7.1%. This clone has only one observation. Its cognate antigen is unknown. The receptor comes from a human donor with non-small cell lung cancer who had a complete response to radiotherapy plus ipilimumab. The rearrangement links TRBV11-2 to TRBJ2-3; TRBD2 matches at 11 bases. The source material was peripheral blood, sampled from a patient treated with radiotherapy plus ipilimumab. The CDR3 loop is CASSTGTSGTDTQYF. The CDR3 DNA reads TGTGCCAGCAGTACCGGGACTAGCGGAACAGATACGCAGTATTTT. The full variable domain, with the rest looked up from reference TRBV11-2 and TRBJ2-3, is EAGVAQSPRYKIIEKRQSVAFWCNPISGHATLYWYQQILGQGPKLLIQFQNNGVVDDSQLPKDRFSAERLKGVDSTLKIQPAKLEDSAVYLCASSTGTSGTDTQYFGPGTRLTVL.